This is a list of T cell receptor beta chains from one sample in a study of OX40 agonist ivuxolimab in advanced cancers. The protocol was immunoSEQ multiplex PCR, while the TCRdb copy is restricted to in-frame clones and leaves out a portion. Among around 50,000 clones listed, roughly 80% were seen once. This specimen was CD4+ or CD8+ T cells sorted from blood, taken in a trial of the OX40 agonist ivuxolimab. The receptors originated from an adult with an advanced solid tumor such as melanoma, head and neck, liver or kidney cancer. Both conserved end residues are part of each CDR3. D genes are given only for firm matches. The size of a clone is reported for some rows only, either as once, few or many, or as a class for expanded clones.

D: TRBD2
J: TRBJ2-7
size: NA
V: TRBV2
CDR3: CASSLTGLAGNLYEQYF
DNA: TGTGCCAGCAGCTTAACAGGACTAGCGGGAAACCTATACGAGCAGTACTTC

D: TRBD2
J: TRBJ2-1
size: once
V: TRBV7-7
CDR3: CASSLGARTSGANEQFF
DNA: TGTGCTAGCAGCTTAGGGGCCCGGACTAGCGGCGCCAATGAGCAGTTCTTC

D: TRBD1
J: TRBJ1-1
size: NA
V: TRBV7-2
CDR3: CASSPQTGYTEAFF
DNA: TGTGCCAGCAGCCCGCAGACAGGGTACACTGAAGCTTTCTTT

D: TRBD2
J: TRBJ2-3
size: NA
V: TRBV15
CDR3: CATSRGDYTDTQYF
DNA: TGTGCCACCAGCAGAGGGGACTACACAGATACGCAGTATTTT

D: NA
J: TRBJ2-7
size: NA
V: TRBV10-3
CDR3: CAISMGKDYEQYF
DNA: TGTGCCATCAGTATGGGAAAAGATTACGAGCAGTACTTC

D: TRBD1
J: TRBJ1-2
size: NA
V: TRBV10-3
CDR3: CAISLQTGGLDGYTF
DNA: TGTGCCATCAGCCTACAGACAGGGGGCTTAGATGGCTACACCTTC

D: NA
J: TRBJ2-2
size: few
V: TRBV7-9
CDR3: CASSPSGTGELFF
DNA: TGTGCCAGCAGCCCATCGGGAACCGGGGAGCTGTTTTTT

D: TRBD1
J: TRBJ1-2
size: NA
V: TRBV2
CDR3: CASSEGGNRGYGYTF
DNA: TGTGCCAGCAGTGAAGGGGGCAACAGGGGCTATGGCTACACCTTC

D: NA
J: TRBJ2-6
size: NA
V: TRBV16
CDR3: CASSHRGGTGANVLTF
DNA: TGTGCCAGCAGCCACAGGGGGGGGACTGGGGCCAACGTCCTGACTTTC

D: NA
J: TRBJ1-2
size: few
V: TRBV14
CDR3: CASVQASDNRGPFNYGYTF
DNA: TGTGCCAGCGTACAAGCCTCGGATAACCGGGGTCCTTTTAACTATGGCTACACCTTC

D: NA
J: TRBJ1-1
size: many
V: TRBV5-8
CDR3: CASSSQQAARTEAFF
DNA: TGTGCCAGCAGCTCCCAACAGGCAGCGAGGACTGAAGCTTTCTTT

D: TRBD1
J: TRBJ1-1
size: NA
V: TRBV7-9
CDR3: CASSLVGTATEAFF
DNA: TGTGCCAGCAGCTTAGTCGGGACAGCCACTGAAGCTTTCTTT

D: NA
J: TRBJ1-2
size: NA
V: TRBV5-4
CDR3: CASSLDNLNYGYTF
DNA: TGTGCCAGCAGTTTGGACAACCTAAACTATGGCTACACCTTC

D: NA
J: TRBJ2-3
size: NA
V: TRBV11-3
CDR3: CASSLASVFGPSTDTQYF
DNA: TGTGCCAGCAGCTTAGCTTCGGTATTTGGCCCCAGTACAGATACGCAGTATTTT

D: TRBD2
J: TRBJ2-2
size: NA
V: TRBV5-1
CDR3: CASSLFAGGAAGELFF
DNA: TGCGCCAGCAGCTTGTTCGCGGGAGGGGCGGCGGGGGAGCTGTTTTTT

D: TRBD2
J: TRBJ2-3
size: once
V: TRBV11-3
CDR3: CASSSSGNTQYF
DNA: TGTGCCAGCAGCAGTAGCGGGAATACGCAGTATTTT

D: TRBD2
J: TRBJ2-1
size: NA
V: TRBV30
CDR3: CAWSRLGWVAGGPQDYNEQFF
DNA: TGTGCCTGGAGTAGACTGGGTTGGGTAGCGGGAGGGCCCCAAGACTACAATGAGCAGTTCTTC

D: NA
J: TRBJ2-3
size: NA
V: TRBV15
CDR3: CATSREALGSTDTQYF
DNA: TGTGCCACCAGCAGAGAAGCATTGGGGTCCACAGATACGCAGTATTTT

D: NA
J: TRBJ2-5
size: few
V: TRBV6-5
CDR3: CASGGFLETQYF
DNA: TGTGCCAGCGGGGGATTCCTTGAGACCCAGTACTTC

D: NA
J: TRBJ1-2
size: NA
V: TRBV2
CDR3: CARRGGDYGYTF
DNA: TGTGCCAGGCGGGGAGGGGACTATGGCTACACCTTC

D: TRBD2
J: TRBJ2-5
size: NA
V: TRBV9
CDR3: CASSVASGAGVSETQYF
DNA: TGTGCCAGCAGCGTAGCGTCCGGAGCGGGAGTGTCAGAGACCCAGTACTTC

D: NA
J: TRBJ2-1
size: NA
V: TRBV28
CDR3: CASSLLPGLTDNEQFF
DNA: TGTGCCAGCAGTTTACTACCGGGACTCACCGACAATGAGCAGTTCTTC